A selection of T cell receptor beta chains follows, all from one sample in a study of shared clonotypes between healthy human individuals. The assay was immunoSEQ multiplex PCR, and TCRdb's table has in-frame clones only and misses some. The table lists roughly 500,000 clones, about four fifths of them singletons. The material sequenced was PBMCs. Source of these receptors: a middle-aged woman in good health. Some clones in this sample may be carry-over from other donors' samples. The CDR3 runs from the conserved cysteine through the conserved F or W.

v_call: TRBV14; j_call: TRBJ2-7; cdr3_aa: CASSPTSGTAEQYF
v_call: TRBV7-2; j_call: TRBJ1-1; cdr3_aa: CASSLEWTALEAFF
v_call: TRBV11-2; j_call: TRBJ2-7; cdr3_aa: CASSFGGFSYEQYF
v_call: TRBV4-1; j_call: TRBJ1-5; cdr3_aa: CASSQDPNQPQHF
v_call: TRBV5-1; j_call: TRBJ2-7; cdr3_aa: CASTLGTSGNYEQYF
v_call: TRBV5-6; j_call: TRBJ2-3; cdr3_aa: CASSPLGGSTDTQYF
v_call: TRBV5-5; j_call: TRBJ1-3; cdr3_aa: CASSWGGDGSGNTIYF
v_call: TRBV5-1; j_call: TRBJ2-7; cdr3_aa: CASSLVSPYEQYF
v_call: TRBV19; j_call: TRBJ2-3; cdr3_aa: CASSAGLAGGVWDTQYF
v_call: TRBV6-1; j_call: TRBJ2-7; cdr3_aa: CASGRAGDAYEQYF
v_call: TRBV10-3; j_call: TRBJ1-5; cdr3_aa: CAISEGTSLDQPQHF
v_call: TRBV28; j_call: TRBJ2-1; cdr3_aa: CASSLGGLLAGGYNEQFF
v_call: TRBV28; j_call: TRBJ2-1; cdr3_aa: CASSSSSDEQFF
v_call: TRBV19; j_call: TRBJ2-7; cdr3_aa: CASSPQGFSYEQYF
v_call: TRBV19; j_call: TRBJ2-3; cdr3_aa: CASSLSGTDTQYF
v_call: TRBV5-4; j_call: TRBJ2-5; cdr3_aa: CASSLGGVGQETQYF
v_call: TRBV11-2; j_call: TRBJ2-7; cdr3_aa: CASSPTHYEQYF
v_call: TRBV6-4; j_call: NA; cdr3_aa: CASSISAGGYEQYF
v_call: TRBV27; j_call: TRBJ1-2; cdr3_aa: CASSDGGAYGYTF
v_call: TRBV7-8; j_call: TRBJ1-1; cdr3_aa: CASSTRGTPNTEAFF
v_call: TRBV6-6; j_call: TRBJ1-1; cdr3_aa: CASRYGQGGGTEAFF
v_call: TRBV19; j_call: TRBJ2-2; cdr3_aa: CASNGLRNTGELFF
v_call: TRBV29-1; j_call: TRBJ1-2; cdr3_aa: CSVRPTGEYYGYTF
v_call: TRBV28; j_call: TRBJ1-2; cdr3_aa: CASSPKRNYGYTF
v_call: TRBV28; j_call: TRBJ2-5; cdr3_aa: CAGKDRFQETQYF
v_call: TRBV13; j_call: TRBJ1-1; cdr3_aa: CASSLQYLNTEAFF
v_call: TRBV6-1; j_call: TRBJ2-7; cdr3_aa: CASSQGLSYEQYF
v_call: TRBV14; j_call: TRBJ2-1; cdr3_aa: CASSHLTSGTNEQFF
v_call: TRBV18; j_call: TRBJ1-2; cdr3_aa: CASSPSQENYGYTF
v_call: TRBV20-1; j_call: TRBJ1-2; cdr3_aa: CSARGRGGYTF
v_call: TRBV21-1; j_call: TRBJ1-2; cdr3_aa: CARPSDCRGGYTF
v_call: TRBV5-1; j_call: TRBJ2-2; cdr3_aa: CASSSPTRQTTGELFF
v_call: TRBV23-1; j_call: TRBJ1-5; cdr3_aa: CASSHSNQPQHF
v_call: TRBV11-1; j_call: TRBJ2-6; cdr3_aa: CATGLPGANVLTF
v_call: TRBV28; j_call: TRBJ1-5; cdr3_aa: CASSDATGGDQPQHF
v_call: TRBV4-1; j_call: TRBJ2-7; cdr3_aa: CASSQPLEGYEQYF
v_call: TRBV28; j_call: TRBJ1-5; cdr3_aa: CASRGTGLKNQPQHF
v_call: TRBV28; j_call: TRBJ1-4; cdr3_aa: CASSQTGKLFF
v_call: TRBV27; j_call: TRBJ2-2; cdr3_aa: CAGGTGRNTGELFF
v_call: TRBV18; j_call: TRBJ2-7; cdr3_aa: CASSNPYRGRSYEQYF
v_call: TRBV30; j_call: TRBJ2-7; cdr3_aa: CALKGFSGAYEQYF
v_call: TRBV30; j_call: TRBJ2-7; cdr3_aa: CAWSVLAGVRYEQYF
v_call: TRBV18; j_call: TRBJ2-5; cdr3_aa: CASSPVRRQETQYF
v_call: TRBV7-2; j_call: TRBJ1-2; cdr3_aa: CASSLGVSNYGYTF
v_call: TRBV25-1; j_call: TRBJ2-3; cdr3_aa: CASSESRDTTDTQYF
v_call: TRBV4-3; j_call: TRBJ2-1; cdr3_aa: CASSLNWEHIDEQFF
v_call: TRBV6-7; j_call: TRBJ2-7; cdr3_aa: CASSYSRVGVCWYEQYF
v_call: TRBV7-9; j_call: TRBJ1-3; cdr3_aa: CASSLVRTASSGNTIYF
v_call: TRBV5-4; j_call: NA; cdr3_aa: CASSLGQWKGEQYF
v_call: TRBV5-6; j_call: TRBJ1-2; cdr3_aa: CASSPGPGGYTF
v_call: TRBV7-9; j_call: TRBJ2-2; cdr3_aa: CASSSEDNSNTGELFF
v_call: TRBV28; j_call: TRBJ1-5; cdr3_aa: CASSLDVGSSGFNQPQHF
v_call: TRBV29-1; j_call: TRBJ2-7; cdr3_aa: CSVTQGTYEQYF
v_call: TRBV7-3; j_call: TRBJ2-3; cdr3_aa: CASSSSTDTQYF
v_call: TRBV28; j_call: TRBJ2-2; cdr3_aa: CASSLLLPGELFF